The rows below give T cell receptor beta chains drawn from one sample of a study of blood T cell repertoires in COVID-19. TCRdb's table, derived via immunoSEQ multiplex PCR, lists solely in-frame clones and lacks some. Seen here are tens of thousands of clones, 82% observed once, and the top ten hold around 19%. Sequencing was performed on peripheral blood. These receptors originate from a human donor in a cohort sampled during active COVID-19. The CDR3 runs from the conserved cysteine through the conserved F or W. A D gene is named only where the DNA matches it firmly. Clone size, where shown, is once, few, many, or a class for clones that have expanded.

d_gene,j_gene,abundance,v_gene,CDR3nt,CDR3aa
TRBD1,TRBJ2-7,NA,TRBV7-8,TGTGCCAGCAGCTTAGTGGGGGGACAGGGCGGGGAGCAGTACTTC,CASSLVGGQGGEQYF
NA,TRBJ1-2,once,TRBV10-2,TGCGCCAGCAGTGATGTTCAGGGGAACTATGGCTACACCTTC,CASSDVQGNYGYTF
NA,TRBJ2-7,NA,TRBV5-1,TGCGCCAGCAGCCCAGAGTTAAACAGGGTTACCTACGAGCAGTACTTC,CASSPELNRVTYEQYF
NA,TRBJ1-1,many,TRBV5-1,TGCGCCAGCAGGCTAGAACCCCAGAACACTGAAGCTTTCTTT,CASRLEPQNTEAFF
NA,TRBJ2-7,few,TRBV6-1,TGTGCCAGCAGTGAAATCGGCAGGGCGGCCAACGAGCAGTACTTC,CASSEIGRAANEQYF
NA,TRBJ2-2,once,TRBV3-1/TRBV3-2,TGTGCCAGCAGCCGGACAACCGGGGAGCTGTTTTTT,CASSRTTGELFF
TRBD1,TRBJ2-7,NA,TRBV4-1,TGCGCCAGCAGCCGTGGGACAGCCGGAACCTACGAGCAGTACTTC,CASSRGTAGTYEQYF
NA,TRBJ1-5,NA,TRBV7-9,TGTGCCAGCAGCTTACCAAAGGTTAGGGGCAGGGCGATTAATCAGCCCCAGCATTTT,CASSLPKVRGRAINQPQHF
TRBD1,TRBJ1-4,NA,TRBV4-2,TGTGCCAGCAGCCAAGTTACAGGGGGGCAGGGAGAAAAACTGTTTTTT,CASSQVTGGQGEKLFF
NA,TRBJ2-7,NA,TRBV19,TGTGCCAGTAGTATTACGGGGAGCTCCTACGAGCAGTACTTC,CASSITGSSYEQYF
NA,TRBJ2-6,few,TRBV6-4,TGTGCCAGCAGTGACTCGAGTTCCGATAGTGGGGCCAACGTCCTGACTTTC,CASSDSSSDSGANVLTF
TRBD1,TRBJ1-4,NA,TRBV5-4,TGTGCCAGCAGCCAGGGGGCAGCTAATGAAAAACTGTTTTTT,CASSQGAANEKLFF
NA,TRBJ2-7,NA,TRBV15,TGTGCCACCAGCAGAGAGGGGGCTCTTAAGTACGAGCAGTACTTC,CATSREGALKYEQYF
NA,TRBJ1-3,NA,TRBV19,TGTGCCAGCCGCGCAGGGCGGGGTGGAAACACCATATATTTT,CASRAGRGGNTIYF
TRBD1,TRBJ2-1,NA,TRBV2,TGTGCCAGCCAGGACAGGGGCAATGAGCAGTTCTTC,CASQDRGNEQFF
TRBD1,TRBJ2-2,NA,TRBV7-9,TGTGCCAGCAGCCGACAGGGGGCTGGCGGGGAGCTGTTTTTT,CASSRQGAGGELFF
NA,TRBJ2-6,NA,TRBV6-4,TGTGCCACCACCGGTGGGGCCAACGTCCTGACTTTC,CATTGGANVLTF
TRBD2,TRBJ2-7,NA,TRBV18,TGTGCCAGCTCAAGGACTAGCGGGGAAAACTACCGCGAGCAGTACTTC,CASSRTSGENYREQYF
NA,TRBJ1-2,once,TRBV7-8,TGTGCCAGTGCCCGGGGGAACTATGGCTACACCTTC,CASARGNYGYTF
TRBD1,TRBJ2-7,NA,TRBV27,TGTGCCAGCAGTTTAGGGCAGGGGGCGCGGGAGCAGTACTTC,CASSLGQGAREQYF
NA,TRBJ1-4,NA,TRBV5-5,TGTGCCAGCAGCTTGGAGGCCAGACCCGGGAGGGAAAAACTGTTTTTT,CASSLEARPGREKLFF
TRBD2,TRBJ2-2,NA,TRBV5-1,TGCGCCAGCAGCCGATCGATAGCGGGGGCGCGATCCACCGGGGAGCTGTTTTTT,CASSRSIAGARSTGELFF
TRBD2,TRBJ2-7,NA,TRBV4-1,TGCGCCCGCAGCCGCTGGGGGGGGCAGCGGGGGCCATTTGCCCGAACCTACGAGCAGTACTTC,CARSRWGGQRGPFARTYEQYF
TRBD1,TRBJ1-1,NA,TRBV6-5,TGTGCCAGCGGACAGACAGGGGACCGTGCAGCTTTCTTT,CASGQTGDRAAFF
NA,TRBJ1-2,NA,TRBV2,TGTGCCAGCAGTGATTTTGGGACAAGAGATGGCTACACCTTC,CASSDFGTRDGYTF